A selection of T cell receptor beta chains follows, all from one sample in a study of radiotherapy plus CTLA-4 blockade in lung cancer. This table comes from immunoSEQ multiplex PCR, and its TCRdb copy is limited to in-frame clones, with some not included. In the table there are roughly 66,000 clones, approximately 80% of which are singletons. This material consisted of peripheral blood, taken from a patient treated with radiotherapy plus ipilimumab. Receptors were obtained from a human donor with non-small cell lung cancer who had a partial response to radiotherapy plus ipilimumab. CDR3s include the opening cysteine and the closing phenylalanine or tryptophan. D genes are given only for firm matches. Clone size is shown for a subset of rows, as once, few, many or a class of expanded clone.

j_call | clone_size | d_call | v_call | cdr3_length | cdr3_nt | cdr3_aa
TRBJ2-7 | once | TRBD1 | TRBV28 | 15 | TGTGCCAGCAGTTTAGAATCGGGACAGACCTACGAGCAGTACTTC | CASSLESGQTYEQYF
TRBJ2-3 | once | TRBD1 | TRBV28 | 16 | TGTGCCAGCAGCCCACCTCCGGGACAGGGTTCAGATACGCAGTATTTT | CASSPPPGQGSDTQYF
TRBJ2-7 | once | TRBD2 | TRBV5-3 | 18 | TGTGCCAGAAGCTTGGCGGGACTAGCGGGGGGACGTCCCTACGAGCAGTACTTC | CARSLAGLAGGRPYEQYF
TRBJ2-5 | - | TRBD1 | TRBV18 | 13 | TGTGCCAGCTCACCGGGACAGCAAGAGACCCAGTACTTC | CASSPGQQETQYF
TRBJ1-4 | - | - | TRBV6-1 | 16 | TGTGCCAGCAGTGACCCTCGGCCGCGGACTAATGAAAAACTGTTTTTT | CASSDPRPRTNEKLFF
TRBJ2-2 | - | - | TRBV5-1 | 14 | TGCGCCAGCAGCTTGGTGAGCAACACCGGGGAGCTGTTTTTT | CASSLVSNTGELFF
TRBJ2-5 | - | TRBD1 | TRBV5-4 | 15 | TGTGCCAGCAGCTTACAAACAGGGGGCCAAGAGACCCAGTACTTC | CASSLQTGGQETQYF
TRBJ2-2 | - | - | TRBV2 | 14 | TGTGCCAGCAGTGAGGGTGACTACACCGGGGAGCTGTTTTTT | CASSEGDYTGELFF
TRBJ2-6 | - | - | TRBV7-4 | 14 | TGTGCCAGCGGCGGTTTTTGGGGGGCCAACGTCCTGACTTTC | CASGGFWGANVLTF
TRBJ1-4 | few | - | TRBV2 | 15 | TGTGCCAGCAAACTAGCAGGGACAACTAATGAAAAACTGTTTTTT | CASKLAGTTNEKLFF